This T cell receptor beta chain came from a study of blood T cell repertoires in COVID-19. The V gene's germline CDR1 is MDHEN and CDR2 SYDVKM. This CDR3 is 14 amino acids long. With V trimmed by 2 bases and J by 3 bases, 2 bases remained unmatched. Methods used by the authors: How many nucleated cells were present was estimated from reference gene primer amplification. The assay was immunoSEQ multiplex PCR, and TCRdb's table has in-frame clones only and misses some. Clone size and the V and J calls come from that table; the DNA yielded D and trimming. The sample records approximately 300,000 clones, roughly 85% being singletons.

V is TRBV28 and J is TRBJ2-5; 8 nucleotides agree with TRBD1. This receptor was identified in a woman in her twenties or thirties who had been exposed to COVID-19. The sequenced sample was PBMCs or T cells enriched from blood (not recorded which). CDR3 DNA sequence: TGTGCCAGCAGTTTAGGGGACAGGAAAGAGACCCAGTACTTC. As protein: CASSLGDRKETQYF. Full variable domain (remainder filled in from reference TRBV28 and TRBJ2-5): DVKVTQSSRYLVKRTGEKVFLECVQDMDHENMFWYRQDPGLGLRLIYFSYDVKMKEKGDIPEGYSVSREKKERFSLILESASTNQTSMYLCASSLGDRKETQYFGPGTRLLVL.